The source of this T cell receptor (beta chain) is a study of cytomegalovirus exposure and HLA in healthy donors. Study findings and constraints: Later genetic work tied a missense DCLRE1C variant to beta-chain V and J trimming. Immune exposure information comprised only CMV serostatus.

As for this clone: The antigen remains undetermined.

CDR1 is MGHRA, CDR2 YSYEKL, per germline. J gave up 10 bases and V 4 bases, and 13 bases lay outside the gene matches. The CDR3 is 16 amino acids. The PCR used 60 Vbeta and 13 Jbeta primers. Some clones are missing from TCRdb's copy, which holds only in-frame ones; the method was immunoSEQ multiplex PCR. The data contain 60,000 to 85,000 clones, over 70% of them singletons. The chain is built from TRBV4-1 and TRBJ2-1, with 10 bases that match TRBD2. Sample: PBMCs. The sequence came from a man aged 35-49 years in good health and CMV-seronegative. This CDR3 reads CASSPDNSGRAGEQFF. The CDR3 DNA follows: TGCGCCAGCAGCCCAGACAACAGCGGGAGGGCCGGGGAGCAGTTCTTC.